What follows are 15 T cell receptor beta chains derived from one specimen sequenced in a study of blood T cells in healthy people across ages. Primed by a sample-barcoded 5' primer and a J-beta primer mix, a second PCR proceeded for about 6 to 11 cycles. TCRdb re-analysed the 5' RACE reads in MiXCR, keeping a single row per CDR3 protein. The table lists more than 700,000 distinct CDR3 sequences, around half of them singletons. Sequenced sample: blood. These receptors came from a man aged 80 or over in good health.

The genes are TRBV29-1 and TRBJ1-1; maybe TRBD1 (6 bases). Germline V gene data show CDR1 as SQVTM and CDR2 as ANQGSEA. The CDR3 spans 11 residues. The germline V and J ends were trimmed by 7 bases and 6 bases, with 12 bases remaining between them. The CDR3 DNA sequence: TGCAGCGGTCACAGGGAATCTGAAGCTTTCTTT. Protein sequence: CSGHRESEAFF.

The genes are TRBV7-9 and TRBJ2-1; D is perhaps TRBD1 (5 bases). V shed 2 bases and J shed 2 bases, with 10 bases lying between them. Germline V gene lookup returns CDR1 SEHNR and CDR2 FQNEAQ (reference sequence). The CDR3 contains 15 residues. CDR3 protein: CASSLPTAPYNEQFF. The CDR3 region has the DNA TGTGCCAGCAGCTTACCGACAGCGCCCTACAATGAGCAGTTCTTC.

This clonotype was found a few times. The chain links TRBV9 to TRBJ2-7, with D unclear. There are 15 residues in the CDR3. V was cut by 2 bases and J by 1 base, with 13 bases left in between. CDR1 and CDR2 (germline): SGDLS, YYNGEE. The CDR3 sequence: CASSVLSGLSYEQYF. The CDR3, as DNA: TGTGCCAGCAGCGTTCTATCAGGCCTTTCCTACGAGCAGTACTTC.

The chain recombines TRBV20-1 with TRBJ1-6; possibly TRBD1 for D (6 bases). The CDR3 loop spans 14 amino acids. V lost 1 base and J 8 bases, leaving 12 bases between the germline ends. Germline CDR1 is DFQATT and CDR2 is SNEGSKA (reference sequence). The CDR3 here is CSARGGGFDSPLHF. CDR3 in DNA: TGCAGTGCTAGAGGAGGGGGATTTGATTCACCCCTCCACTTT.

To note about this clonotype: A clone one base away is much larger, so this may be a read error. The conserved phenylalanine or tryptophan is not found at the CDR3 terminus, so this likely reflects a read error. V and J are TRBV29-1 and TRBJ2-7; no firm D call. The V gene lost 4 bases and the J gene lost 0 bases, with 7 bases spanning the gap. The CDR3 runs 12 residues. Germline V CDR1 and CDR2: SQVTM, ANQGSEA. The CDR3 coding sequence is TGCAGCGTTGCGGACGGCTCCTACGAGCAGTACTTA. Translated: CSVADGSYEQYL.

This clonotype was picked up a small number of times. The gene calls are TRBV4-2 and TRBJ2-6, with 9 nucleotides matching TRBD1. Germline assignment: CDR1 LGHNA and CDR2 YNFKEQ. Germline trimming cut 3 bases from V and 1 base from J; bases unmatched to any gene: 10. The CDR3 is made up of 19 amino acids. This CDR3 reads CASSHDPGTGNSGANVLTF. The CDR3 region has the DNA TGTGCCAGCAGCCACGACCCGGGGACAGGGAATTCTGGGGCCAACGTCCTGACTTTC.

The CDR3 DNA sequence: TGCGCCAGCGGCCGGGCGGCGGGAGGAGGGAACGAGCAGTACTTC. This encodes CASGRAAGGGNEQYF. V gene TRBV5-1 combines with J gene TRBJ2-5; 8 bases align to TRBD2. The J call is in doubt because the DNA end fits TRBJ2-7 better. The CDR3 is 15 residues long. The germline gives CDR1 SGHRS, CDR2 YFSETQ.

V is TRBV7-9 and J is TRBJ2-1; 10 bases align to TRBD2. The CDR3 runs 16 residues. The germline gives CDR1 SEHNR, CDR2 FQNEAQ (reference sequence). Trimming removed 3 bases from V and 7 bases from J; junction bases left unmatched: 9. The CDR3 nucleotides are TGTGCCAGCAGCTTCGTCCTGGGACTAGCGCTTAATGAGCAGTTCTTC. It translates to CASSFVLGLALNEQFF.

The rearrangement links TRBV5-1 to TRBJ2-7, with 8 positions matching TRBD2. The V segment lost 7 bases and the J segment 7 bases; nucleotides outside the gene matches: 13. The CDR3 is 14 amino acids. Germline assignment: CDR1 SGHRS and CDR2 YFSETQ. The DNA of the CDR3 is TGCGCCAGCGCAAGGACCGGGGGGGCTAATGAGCAGTACTTC. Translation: CASARTGGANEQYF.

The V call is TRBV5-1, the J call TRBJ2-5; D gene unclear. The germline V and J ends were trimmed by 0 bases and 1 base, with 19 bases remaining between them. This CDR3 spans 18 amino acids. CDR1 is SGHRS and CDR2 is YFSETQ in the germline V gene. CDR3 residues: CASSLAPSPRTFQETQYF. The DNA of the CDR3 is TGCGCCAGCAGCTTGGCCCCTTCGCCGAGGACCTTCCAAGAGACCCAGTACTTC.

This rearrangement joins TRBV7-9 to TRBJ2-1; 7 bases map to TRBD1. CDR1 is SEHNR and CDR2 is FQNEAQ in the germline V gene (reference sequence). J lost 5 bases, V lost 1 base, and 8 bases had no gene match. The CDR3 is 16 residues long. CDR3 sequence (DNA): TGTGCCAGCAGCTTAGTGATCTGGGGACAGAACAATGAGCAGTTCTTC. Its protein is CASSLVIWGQNNEQFF.

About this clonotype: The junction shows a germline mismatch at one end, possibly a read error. CDR3 loop: CASSLAGTGWNSPPHF. The DNA for the CDR3 is TGTGCCAGCAGCTTGGCCGGGACAGGATGGAATTCACCCCCCCACTTT. The chain uses TRBV5-6 and TRBJ1-6, with 8 bases matching TRBD1. Germline loops: CDR1 SGHDT, CDR2 YYEEEE. CDR3 length equals 16 residues. Supplemented by reference TRBV5-6 and TRBJ1-6, the full variable domain reads DAGVTQSPTHLIKTRGQQVTLRCSPKSGHDTVSWYQQALGQGPQFIFQYYEEEERQRGNFPDRFSGHQFPNYSSELNVNALLLGDSALYLCASSLAGTGWNSPPHFGNGTRLTVT.

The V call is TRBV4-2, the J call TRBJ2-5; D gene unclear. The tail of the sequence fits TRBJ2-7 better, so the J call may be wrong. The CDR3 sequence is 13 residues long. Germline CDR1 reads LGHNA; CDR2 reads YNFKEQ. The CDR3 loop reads CASSPDELYEQYF. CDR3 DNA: TGTGCCAGCAGCCCCGACGAGTTATACGAGCAGTACTTC.

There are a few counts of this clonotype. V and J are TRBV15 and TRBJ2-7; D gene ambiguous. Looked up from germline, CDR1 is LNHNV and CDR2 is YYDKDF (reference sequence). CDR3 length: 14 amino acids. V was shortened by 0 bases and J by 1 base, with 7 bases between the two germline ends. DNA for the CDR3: TGTGCCACCAGCAGAGAAACCAGTTCCTACGAGCAGTACTTC. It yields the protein CATSRETSSYEQYF.

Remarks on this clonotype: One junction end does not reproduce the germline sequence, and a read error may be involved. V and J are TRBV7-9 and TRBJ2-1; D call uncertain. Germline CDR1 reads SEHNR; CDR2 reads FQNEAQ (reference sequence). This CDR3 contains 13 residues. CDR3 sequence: CASRLDPYNEQFF. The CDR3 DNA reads TGTGCTAGCAGGCTAGACCCCTACAATGAGCAGTTCTTC.